What follows are 26 T cell receptor beta chains derived from one specimen sequenced in a study of T cells in localized non-small cell lung cancer. The assay was immunoSEQ multiplex PCR, and TCRdb's table has in-frame clones only and misses some. The data contain approximately 72,000 clones, almost 85% of them singletons. The sequencing used peripheral blood, collected before any cancer treatment. The origin of the receptors is a female donor aged 60 or older with stage I lung adenocarcinoma.

V gene TRBV28 combines with J gene TRBJ1-2, with D unclear. Per germline, CDR1 MDHEN and CDR2 SYDVKM. There are 13 residues in the CDR3. V lost 3 bases and J lost 4, with 9 bases in between. The chain's CDR3 is CASSFVQSYGYTF. CDR3 nucleotides: TGTGCCAGCAGTTTCGTACAGAGCTATGGCTACACCTTC.

In its sample, this clone was seen once. The CDR3 DNA is TGTGCCAGCAGTTACTCAAAAGAGATCACCCCCCTCCACTTT. Its translation: CASSYSKEITPLHF. This chain links TRBV6-6 with TRBJ1-6; D not certain. Trimming took off 0 bases at V and 13 bases at J, with 13 bases between the two ends. This CDR3 is 14 amino acids long. CDR1 is MNHNY, CDR2 SVGAGI, per germline (reference sequence).

The chain employs TRBV11-3 and TRBJ1-3; D is unresolved. Germline V gene lookup returns CDR1 SGHNT and CDR2 YENEEA. The CDR3 loop spans 12 amino acids. Deletions cut 4 bases from V and 9 bases from J, with 10 bases between. This chain's CDR3 is CASSSFFGTIYF. CDR3 DNA: TGTGCCAGCAGCTCCTTTTTTGGCACCATATATTTT.

The chain uses TRBV5-1 and TRBJ2-2, with D possibly matching TRBD1 (5 bases). Per the germline V gene, CDR1 is SGHRS and CDR2 is YFSETQ. V lost 0 bases to trimming and J lost 2 bases, with 8 bases between them. CDR3 length: 15 residues. The CDR3 protein is CASSLAGLNTGELFF. CDR3 nucleotide sequence: TGCGCCAGCAGCTTGGCAGGGCTAAACACCGGGGAGCTGTTTTTT.

The chain has TRBV5-1 and TRBJ2-2; D gene unclear. Trimming removed 4 bases from V and 6 bases from J, with 13 bases in between. This CDR3 contains 14 residues. Germline V lookup: CDR1 SGHRS, CDR2 YFSETQ. In nucleotides, the CDR3 is TGCGCCAGCAGCCCCGAGGCGGTCGCCGGGGAGCTGTTTTTT. Protein: CASSPEAVAGELFF.

This chain links TRBV15 with TRBJ1-5, with D uncertain. This CDR3 is built from 15 residues. The germline V gene encodes CDR1 LNHNV and CDR2 YYDKDF (reference sequence). With 1 base removed from V and 7 bases from J, the gap between germline ends came to 14 bases. The CDR3 bases are TGTGCCACCAGCAGAGCGTATTCGCAAAGCCAGCCCCAGCATTTT. This encodes CATSRAYSQSQPQHF.

V usage is TRBV11-2 and J usage is TRBJ2-7, with 8 nucleotides matching TRBD1. V shed 1 base, J shed 3 bases, and the junction held 5 bases outside the gene matches. The CDR3 extends over 15 amino acids. Germline V lookup: CDR1 SGHAT, CDR2 FQNNGV. The CDR3 here is CASSLGWTGNYEQYF. In DNA, the CDR3 is TGTGCCAGCAGCTTAGGGTGGACAGGGAACTACGAGCAGTACTTC.

J is TRBJ1-6 and V is TRBV5-1; 8 nucleotides line up with TRBD1. This CDR3 region has 16 residues. CDR1 and CDR2 from the germline V gene are SGHRS and YFSETQ. The V and J ends lost 4 bases and 7 bases, in that order; junction bases with no gene match: 10. CDR3 DNA sequence: TGCGCCAGCAGCCGGGGAGGACAGGGTGAAAATTCACCCCTCCACTTT. Its translation is CASSRGGQGENSPLHF.

The chain has TRBV4-1 and TRBJ2-1; D uncertain. Trimming cost V 2 bases and J 7 bases, with 12 bases left between them. This CDR3 comprises 14 residues. Germline CDR1 is MGHRA and CDR2 is YSYEKL. The CDR3 bases are TGCGCCAGCAGCCAACCCGTCCAAAGGAATGAGCAGTTCTTC. As protein: CASSQPVQRNEQFF.

This clone was detected only once. J is TRBJ2-5 and V is TRBV5-4; no reliable D call. The CDR3 has 13 residues. Trimming took off 4 bases at V and 1 base at J, with 8 bases between the two ends. Germline V gene sequence: CDR1 SGHNT, CDR2 YYREEE (reference sequence). The CDR3 nucleotides read TGTGCCAGCAGCCCCCGCCCCCAAGAGACCCAGTACTTC. Protein product: CASSPRPQETQYF.

The chain couples TRBV5-1 to TRBJ2-7; 11 nucleotides align to TRBD2. Germline loops: CDR1 SGHRS, CDR2 YFSETQ. This CDR3 spans 15 amino acids. The J segment lost 7 bases and the V segment lost 5 bases, leaving 11 bases of the junction unmatched. This CDR3 is CASSFVAGGPEEQYF. CDR3 DNA sequence: TGCGCCAGCAGTTTCGTAGCGGGAGGGCCGGAAGAGCAGTACTTC.

The J gene is TRBJ1-2, the V gene TRBV5-6; tentative D call: TRBD1 (5 bases). This CDR3 region has 15 residues. CDR1 is SGHDT and CDR2 is YYEEEE in the germline V gene. With 4 bases removed from V and 11 bases from J, the gap between germline ends came to 24 bases. The CDR3 is CASSPQRGTTSKYTF. CDR3 DNA: TGTGCCAGCAGCCCCCAACGGGGGACCACTTCAAAATACACCTTC.

The rearrangement uses TRBV6-6 and TRBJ2-5, with 9 bases identical to TRBD2. The J call may be incorrect, as the DNA end agrees better with TRBJ2-7. The CDR3 extends over 16 amino acids. Germline V gene data show CDR1 as MNHNY and CDR2 as SVGAGI (reference sequence). CDR3 nucleotides: TGTGCCAGCAGTTACTCGGCCGCCAGCGGGGGGTACGAGCAGTACTTC. Amino acids: CASSYSAASGGYEQYF.

The chain joins TRBV18 to TRBJ1-1; weak D call: TRBD1 (5 bases). V was shortened by 2 bases and J by 7 bases, with 20 bases between the two germline ends. This CDR3 is 16 amino acids long. Germline V gives CDR1 KGHSH, CDR2 LQKENI. The CDR3 DNA follows: TGTGCCAGCTCACCAACTCTGGGGGTGATAACAATTGAAGCTTTCTTT. This codes for CASSPTLGVITIEAFF.

The J gene is TRBJ2-6, the V gene TRBV28, with 7 bases lining up with TRBD1. Germline V gene lookup returns CDR1 MDHEN and CDR2 SYDVKM. The CDR3 has 16 residues. The ends lost 4 bases at V and 0 bases at J; junction bases unmatched: 3. The DNA of the CDR3 is TGTGCCAGCAGTTCGGGACAGAACTCTGGGGCCAACGTCCTGACTTTC. Its translation: CASSSGQNSGANVLTF.

The chain recombines TRBV7-9 with TRBJ1-4; no definite D call. CDR1 SEHNR and CDR2 FQNEAQ come from the germline V gene (reference sequence). The CDR3 length is 15 residues. Trimming stripped 4 bases from V and 0 bases from J, with 9 bases between. CDR3 protein: CASSYYPATNEKLFF. CDR3 nucleotide sequence: TGTGCCAGCAGCTACTACCCTGCAACTAATGAAAAACTGTTTTTT.

This chain uses TRBV19 with TRBJ1-4; no definite D call. Germline CDR1 LNHDA, CDR2 SQIVND (reference sequence). The CDR3 totals 15 residues. V was cut by 3 bases and J by 5 bases, with 13 bases left in between. The CDR3 DNA reads as TGTGCCAGTAGTATGCAACAGTCAGTCAATGAAAAACTGTTTTTT. This codes for CASSMQQSVNEKLFF.

The chain carries TRBV19 and TRBJ2-5; 10 nucleotides match TRBD1. J lost 3 bases, V lost 5 bases, and 6 bases had no gene match. This CDR3 comprises 15 residues. CDR1 LNHDA and CDR2 SQIVND come from the germline V gene (reference sequence). CDR3 sequence reads: CASSDTGTGEETQYF. CDR3 DNA: TGTGCCAGTAGTGACACCGGGACAGGGGAAGAGACCCAGTACTTC.

V is TRBV14 and J is TRBJ2-1; 8 nucleotides align to TRBD2. The CDR3 is 18 residues long. From germline, CDR1 is SGHDN and CDR2 FVKESK. With 3 bases clipped from V and 0 bases from J, the junction kept 10 bases outside the gene matches. The CDR3 region is CASSHGGAMSRSYNEQFF. As DNA, the CDR3 is TGTGCCAGCAGCCACGGGGGGGCTATGTCCCGCTCCTACAATGAGCAGTTCTTC.

The chain combines TRBV5-4 with TRBJ1-6, with D possibly TRBD1 on 5 matching bases. Trimming removed 3 bases from V and 14 bases from J, with 24 bases in between. The germline V gene has CDR1 SGHNT and CDR2 YYREEE (reference sequence). The CDR3 spans 16 residues. This chain's CDR3 is CASSSTVWKGTQTLHF. CDR3 nucleotides: TGTGCCAGCAGCTCGACGGTCTGGAAGGGGACCCAGACCCTCCACTTT.

This clone showed up just once. The gene calls are TRBV27 and TRBJ2-7, with D hard to call. The V gene's germline CDR1 is MNHEY and CDR2 SMNVEV (reference sequence). The CDR3 consists of 13 residues. Trimming removed 3 bases at V and 4 bases at J, with 10 bases between. CDR3 DNA sequence: TGTGCCAGCAGTTTGGATCCCAGGTACGAGCAGTACTTC. Its protein is CASSLDPRYEQYF.

The gene calls are TRBV7-3 and TRBJ2-3, with TRBD2 matching 14 bases. CDR3 length: 15 residues. V dropped 5 bases and J dropped 4; count of bases not matched to a gene: 2. Germline values: CDR1 SGHTA, CDR2 FQGTGA. The CDR3 DNA is TGTGCCAGCAGCGAGACTAGCGGGAGGGCAGATACGCAGTATTTT. This codes for CASSETSGRADTQYF.

This clone was seen just once. The chain couples TRBV6-6 to TRBJ1-2; 8 bases are a match to TRBD1. J lost 5 bases, V lost 6 bases, and 8 bases had no gene match. Germline assignment: CDR1 MNHNY and CDR2 SVGAGI (reference sequence). The length of the CDR3 is 14 residues. The CDR3 region is CASRPPGQEYGYTF. The CDR3 nucleotides read TGTGCCAGCAGACCACCGGGACAGGAATATGGCTACACCTTC.

The chain is built from TRBV6-5 and TRBJ2-1; the match to TRBD2 covers 8 bases. The CDR3 is 14 amino acids. CDR1 is MNHEY and CDR2 is SVGAGI in the germline V gene. Trimming at V came to 8 bases and at J to 8 bases, leaving 11 bases not matched to a gene. The CDR3 spells CASARAPGGYEQFF. The CDR3 nucleotides are TGTGCCAGCGCAAGGGCGCCGGGAGGGTATGAGCAGTTCTTC.

This clone has a handful of counts. This sequence joins TRBV10-3 and TRBJ1-5; no firm D call. V gave up 6 bases and J gave up 5 bases, with 11 bases separating them. Germline CDR1 ENHRY, CDR2 SYGVKD. This CDR3 region has 13 residues. In DNA form, the CDR3 reads TGTGCCATCAGGGTGGGCGCCGATCAGCCCCAGCATTTT. It encodes CAIRVGADQPQHF.

The rearrangement uses TRBV4-2 and TRBJ2-3; D might be TRBD2 (6 bases). This CDR3 comprises 15 residues. With 1 base removed from V and 1 base from J, the gap between germline ends came to 9 bases. CDR1 and CDR2 (germline): LGHNA, YNFKEQ. The CDR3 is CASSQVGGGTDTQYF. CDR3 DNA sequence: TGTGCCAGCAGCCAAGTGGGGGGTGGCACAGATACGCAGTATTTT.